This TCR beta chain was identified in a study of shared clonotypes between healthy human individuals. Study at large: The plates for each donor numbered three CD4 naive, three CD4 memory, two CD8 naive and one CD8 memory.

Per the germline V gene, CDR1 is KGHSH and CDR2 is LQKENI. This CDR3 has 14 amino acids. Trimming shortened V by 3 bases and J by 0 bases, and 9 bases separated the two germline ends. Study results and caveats: A reduction in generation probabilities was seen for non-shared clonotypes relative to those shared by all four donors. Researchers sampled only blood; tissue repertoires likely differ.

Regarding this clone: Its matching antigen is unknown. This same CDR3 is encoded by further DNA sequences in the sample.

Assay: immunoSEQ multiplex PCR; the TCRdb copy retains only in-frame clones and omits some. The sample holds millions of clones, around 94% seen once. The receptor was isolated from a young man in good health. Specimen: naive CD4+ T cells sorted from blood. Regarding subset: CD45RA+ positively selected. The gene calls are TRBV18 and TRBJ2-7; unclear D gene. This CDR3 is CASSPARSSYEQYF. In DNA, the CDR3 is TGTGCCAGCTCACCGGCCCGGAGCTCCTACGAGCAGTACTTC.